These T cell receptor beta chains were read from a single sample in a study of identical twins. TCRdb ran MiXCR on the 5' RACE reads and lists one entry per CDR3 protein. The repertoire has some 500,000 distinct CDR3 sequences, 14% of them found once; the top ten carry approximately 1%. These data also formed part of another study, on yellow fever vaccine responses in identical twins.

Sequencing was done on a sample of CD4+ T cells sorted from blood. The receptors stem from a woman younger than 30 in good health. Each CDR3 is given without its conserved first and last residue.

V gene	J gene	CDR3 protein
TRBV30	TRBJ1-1	AWKKTMNTEAF
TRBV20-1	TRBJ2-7	SARLTGGRYEQY
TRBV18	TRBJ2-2	ASSPLAGPNTGELF
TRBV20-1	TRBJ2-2	SARGRGELF
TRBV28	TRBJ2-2	ASSYLRDRDTGELF
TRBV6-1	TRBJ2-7	ASRLGQGGTYEQY
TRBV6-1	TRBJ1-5	ASSRTASQPQH
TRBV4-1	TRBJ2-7	ASSQVSRDGSYEQY
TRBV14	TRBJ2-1	ASSHQRIAGVGEQF
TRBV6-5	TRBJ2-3	ASSYFTVGDTQY
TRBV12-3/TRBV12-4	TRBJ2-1	ASSFVRGNEQF
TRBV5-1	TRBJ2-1	ASSWGEGRIEQF
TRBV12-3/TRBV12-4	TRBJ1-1	ASSNSGPEAF
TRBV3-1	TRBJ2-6	ASSQVLAGVGANVLT
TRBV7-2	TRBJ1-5	ASSPFRDSNQPQH
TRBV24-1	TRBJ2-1	ATSVSNNEQF
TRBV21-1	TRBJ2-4	ASSAPRRGPLAKNIQY
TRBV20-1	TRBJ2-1	SAKLEF
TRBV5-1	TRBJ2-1	ASSLVGTSGNEQF
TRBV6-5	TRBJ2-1	ASSYMLGFRNEQF
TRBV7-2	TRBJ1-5	ASSLGGNSNQPQH
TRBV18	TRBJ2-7	ASSPLTAYEQY
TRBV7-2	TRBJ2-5	ASSTRRSEETQY
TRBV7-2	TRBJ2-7	ASSLGTTYFSYEQY
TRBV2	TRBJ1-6	ASSLTTTRSGSPLH
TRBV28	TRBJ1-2	ASSLPTRQNYGYT
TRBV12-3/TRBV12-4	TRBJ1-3	ASTWTEGNTIY
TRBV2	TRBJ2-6	ASSSTSSGANVLT